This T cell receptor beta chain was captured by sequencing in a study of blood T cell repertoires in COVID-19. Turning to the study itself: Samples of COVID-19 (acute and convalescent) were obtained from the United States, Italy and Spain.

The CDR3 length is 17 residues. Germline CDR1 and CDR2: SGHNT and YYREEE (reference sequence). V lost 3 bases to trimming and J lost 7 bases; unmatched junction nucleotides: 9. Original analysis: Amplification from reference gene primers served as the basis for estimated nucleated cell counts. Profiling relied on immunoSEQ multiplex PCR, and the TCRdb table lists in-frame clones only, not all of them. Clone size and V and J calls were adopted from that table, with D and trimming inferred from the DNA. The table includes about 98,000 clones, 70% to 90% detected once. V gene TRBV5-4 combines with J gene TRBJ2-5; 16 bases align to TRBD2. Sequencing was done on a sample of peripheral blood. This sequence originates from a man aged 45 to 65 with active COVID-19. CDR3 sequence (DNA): TGTGCCAGCAGCTCCGGGACTAGCGGGGGGGCTGCAGGGACCCAGTACTTC. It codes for CASSSGTSGGAAGTQYF.